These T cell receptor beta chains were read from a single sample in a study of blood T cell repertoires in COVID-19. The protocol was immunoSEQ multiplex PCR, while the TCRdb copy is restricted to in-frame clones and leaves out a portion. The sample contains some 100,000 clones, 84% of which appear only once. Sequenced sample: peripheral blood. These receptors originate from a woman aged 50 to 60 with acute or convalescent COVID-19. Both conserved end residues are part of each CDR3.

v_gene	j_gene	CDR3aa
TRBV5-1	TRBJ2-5	CASSKQPGGAGETQYF
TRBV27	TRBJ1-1	CASSLRGMGTEAFF
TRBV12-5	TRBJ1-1	CASGPLGRLAFF
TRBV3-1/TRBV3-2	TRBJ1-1	CASSQDLDRMEGVNTEAFF
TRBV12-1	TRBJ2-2	CASSFDGRTGTNTGELFF
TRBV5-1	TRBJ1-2	CASSLGPGYGYTF
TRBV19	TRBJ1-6	CASSITGGGNNSPLHF
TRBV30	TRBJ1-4	CAWRRQGATNEKLFF
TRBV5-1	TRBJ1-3	CASSSPGAGNTIYF
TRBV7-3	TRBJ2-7	CASSSGFPEGEQYF
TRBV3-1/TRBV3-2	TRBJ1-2	CASSPGGSGYTF
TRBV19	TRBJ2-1	CASSGAPILDRGAFNEQFF
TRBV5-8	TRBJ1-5	CASSSAPVRQPQHF
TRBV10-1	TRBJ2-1	CASSVRPGTSRSYNEQFF
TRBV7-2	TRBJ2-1	CASSPGGSGVSGFF
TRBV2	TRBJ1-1	CASSEAGTPIEAFF
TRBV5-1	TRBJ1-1	CASSPYSVNTEAFF
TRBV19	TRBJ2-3	CASRGLSTDTQYF
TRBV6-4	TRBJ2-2	CASSLSGAGELFF
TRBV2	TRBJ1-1	CASSERLGQGLTNTEAFF
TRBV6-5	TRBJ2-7	CASNLLASSYEQYF
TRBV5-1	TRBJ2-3	CASSLGGGAGTDTQYF
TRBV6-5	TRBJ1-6	CASSSGLLNNSPLHF
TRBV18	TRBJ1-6	CASSPDYSPLHF
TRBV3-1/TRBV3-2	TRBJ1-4	CASSQGLQGNEKLFF
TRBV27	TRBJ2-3	CASSSTSGGTDTQYF
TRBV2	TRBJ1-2	CASSAETVHGYTF
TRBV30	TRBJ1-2	CAWTVWQVPRGYTF
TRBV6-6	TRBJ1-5	CASDRGRGQPQHF
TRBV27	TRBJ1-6	CASSGRTGDNSPLHF
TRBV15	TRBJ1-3	CATSRPPWQNSGNTIYF
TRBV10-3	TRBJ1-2	CAISGQATNYGYTF